The next 19 T cell receptor beta chains were all read from a single sample in a study of response to subunit inactivated influenza vaccine. Each CDR3 protein is one row after TCRdb ran MiXCR on the RT-PCR reads. The sample lists approximately 500,000 distinct CDR3 sequences; approximately 22% were seen once. These data were likewise used in another study, on T cells expressing NK-cell markers. Turning to that study: The cDNA for TCR beta came from 5'RACE template switching with UMIs.

Specimen: CD4+ T cells sorted from PBMCs, collected approximately 13 days after vaccination. The receptors stem from a middle-aged man who received an inactivated influenza vaccine.

This chain connects TRBV7-2 to TRBJ2-3; the D gene could be TRBD1 or TRBD2 (6 bases each). The ends were cut back, 4 bases at V and 4 bases at J, with 18 bases in the middle. The CDR3 is made up of 16 amino acids. Germline CDR1 SGHTA, CDR2 FQGNSA. CDR3: CASSSRRGVAADTQYF. The CDR3 DNA follows: TGTGCCAGCAGCTCAAGGAGGGGGGTTGCGGCAGATACGCAGTATTTT.

This sequence joins TRBV18 and TRBJ2-4, with 7 bases lining up with TRBD1. This CDR3 spans 14 amino acids. Trimming at V came to 0 bases and at J to 5 bases, leaving 1 base not matched to a gene. Per the germline V gene, CDR1 is KGHSH and CDR2 is LQKENI. The CDR3 DNA is TGTGCCAGCTCACCACCGGGACAGCAAAACATTCAGTACTTC. This encodes CASSPPGQQNIQYF.

There are a few counts of this clonotype. The chain couples TRBV5-1 to TRBJ2-5, with 7 bases that match TRBD2. The CDR3 contains 14 residues. CDR1 is SGHRS and CDR2 is YFSETQ in the germline V gene. The J segment lost 2 bases and the V segment lost 2 bases, leaving 3 bases of the junction unmatched. The CDR3: CASSFRTSQETQYF. CDR3 nucleotides: TGCGCCAGCAGCTTCCGGACTAGTCAAGAGACCCAGTACTTC.

This clonotype was detected a few times. The genes are TRBV20-1 and TRBJ2-4; no clear D. V dropped 0 bases and J dropped 4 bases, with 10 bases sitting between them. Germline CDR1 and CDR2: DFQATT and SNEGSKA (reference sequence). CDR3 length equals 14 residues. CDR3 bases: TGCAGTGCTAGAGATCGTCTCGTAAAAAACATTCAGTACTTC. Protein sequence: CSARDRLVKNIQYF.

This clonotype was detected a few times. The chain has TRBV9 and TRBJ2-7; TRBD2 might be the D (5 bases). The CDR3 is 14 residues long. Germline-derived CDR1 and CDR2 are SGDLS and YYNGEE. V lost 0 bases and J lost 3, with 10 bases in between. CDR3 sequence (DNA): TGTGCCAGCAGCGTAGAACTAGGGTTCTACGAGCAGTACTTC. This translates into CASSVELGFYEQYF. Looking up the rest from reference TRBV9 and TRBJ2-7 gives the full variable domain: DSGVTQTPKHLITATGQRVTLRCSPRSGDLSVYWYQQSLDQGLQFLIQYYNGEERAKGNILERFSAQQFPDLHSELNLSSLELGDSALYFCASSVELGFYEQYFGPGTRLTVT.

This chain links TRBV19 with TRBJ2-2; D perhaps matches TRBD1 (5 bases). Between the trimmed V and J ends, which lost 2 bases and 4 bases, there was a span of 14 bases. Germline values: CDR1 LNHDA, CDR2 SQIVND (reference sequence). The CDR3 consists of 16 residues. CDR3 protein: CASSISGRVGTGELFF. CDR3 DNA: TGTGCCAGTAGTATATCGGGCAGGGTCGGCACCGGGGAGCTGTTTTTT.

CDR3 nucleotide sequence: TGCGCCAGCAGCGATGTGACACGGAATTCACCCCTCCACTTT. Amino acid sequence: CASSDVTRNSPLHF. The chain uses TRBV5-1 and TRBJ1-6; D unclear. The CDR3 has 14 amino acids. V lost 4 bases to trimming and J lost 7 bases, with 12 bases between them. CDR1 is SGHRS, CDR2 YFSETQ, per germline.

The V and J genes are TRBV5-1 and TRBJ1-6, with unresolved D. V lost 2 bases to trimming and J lost 6 bases, with 9 bases between them. The CDR3 covers 14 residues. Germline loops: CDR1 SGHRS, CDR2 YFSETQ. CDR3 bases: TGCGCCAGCAGCTTCTCTGGGTCTAATTCACCCCTCCACTTT. It encodes CASSFSGSNSPLHF.

The chain uses TRBV11-2 and TRBJ2-1; 11 nucleotides align to TRBD2. Trimming at V came to 3 bases and at J to 8 bases, leaving 12 bases not matched to a gene. Germline CDR1 SGHAT, CDR2 FQNNGV. The CDR3 runs to 17 residues. The CDR3: CASSFLSLAGDVYEQFF. For the CDR3, the DNA is TGTGCCAGCAGCTTCCTATCACTAGCGGGAGATGTGTATGAGCAGTTCTTC.

J is TRBJ1-2 and V is TRBV7-8; D is unclear. Germline CDR1 is SGHVS and CDR2 is FQNEAQ. The CDR3 totals 11 residues. V was clipped by 5 bases and J by 6 bases, with 7 bases between them. DNA for the CDR3: TGTGCCAGCAGCGCGGGCGATGGCTACACCTTC. It yields the protein CASSAGDGYTF.

The chain carries TRBV28 and TRBJ2-3; 7 positions agree with TRBD2. The germline V gene has CDR1 MDHEN and CDR2 SYDVKM. The CDR3 length is 16 residues. J gave up 2 bases and V 6 bases, and 11 bases lay outside the gene matches. In DNA, the CDR3 is TGTGCCAGCAGCCTTCGACTAGCAGCCTACACAGATACGCAGTATTTT. Amino acid sequence: CASSLRLAAYTDTQYF.

CDR3 amino acids: CSAGARTYNEQFF. For the CDR3, the DNA is TGCAGCGCTGGGGCCAGGACCTACAATGAGCAGTTCTTC. The J gene is TRBJ2-1, the V gene TRBV29-1; D possibly corresponds to TRBD1 (5 bases). The CDR3 sequence is 13 residues long. Germline CDR1 is SQVTM and CDR2 is ANQGSEA. V was shortened by 7 bases and J by 2 bases, with 12 bases between the two germline ends.

The V gene is TRBV11-2, the J gene TRBJ2-5; D is undetermined. Germline CDR1 SGHAT, CDR2 FQNNGV. Trimming removed 5 bases at V and 4 bases at J, with 17 bases between. The CDR3 contains 15 residues. CDR3 region: CASSHEGSAGETQYF. CDR3 coding DNA: TGTGCCAGCAGCCATGAAGGCTCAGCTGGAGAGACCCAGTACTTC.

There are a few counts of this clonotype. The chain is built from TRBV4-2 and TRBJ2-3, with D perhaps TRBD2 (6 bases). Germline V gene sequence: CDR1 LGHNA, CDR2 YNFKEQ. CDR3 length: 16 residues. The V end lost 1 base, the J end lost 3 bases, and 14 bases lay between the germline ends. CDR3 coding DNA: TGTGCCAGCAGCCAAGTCAGGGACTGGAGGACAGATACGCAGTATTTT. This encodes CASSQVRDWRTDTQYF.

This clonotype was seen a handful of times. This chain links TRBV7-2 with TRBJ1-2; D is possibly TRBD1 (6 bases). With 5 bases removed from V and 7 bases from J, the gap between germline ends came to 11 bases. Per germline, CDR1 SGHTA and CDR2 FQGNSA. The CDR3 loop spans 12 amino acids. The CDR3 nucleotides are TGTGCCAGCAGCCCCAGGGGTTTTGGCTACACCTTC. Translation gives CASSPRGFGYTF.

This sequence joins TRBV12-3 or TRBV12-4 and TRBJ2-7; 10 bases line up with TRBD1. The V gene end was trimmed by 5 bases and the J gene end by 6 bases; junction bases not matched to a gene: 7. CDR3 length equals 14 residues. The CDR3: CASSLGGTGVEQYF. CDR3 DNA sequence: TGTGCCAGCAGTCTCGGAGGGACAGGGGTCGAGCAGTACTTC.

The chain is built from TRBV2 and TRBJ2-7, with no clear D. Trimming stripped 4 bases from V and 2 bases from J, with 12 bases between. The CDR3 sequence is 14 residues long. The germline V gene has CDR1 SNHLY and CDR2 FYNNEI. CDR3 nucleotide sequence: TGTGCCAGCAGTGCCTTGGCCGTGACCTACGAGCAGTACTTC. The encoded protein is CASSALAVTYEQYF.

The chain combines TRBV5-1 with TRBJ1-2, with 7 bases matching TRBD1. CDR1 and CDR2 from the germline V gene are SGHRS and YFSETQ. CDR3 size: 13 residues. The junction had 9 bases not matched to a gene; V was cut back by 5 bases and J by 8 bases. CDR3 DNA: TGCGCCAGCAGGGATACAGGGGCAGGAGGCTACACCTTC. It specifies CASRDTGAGGYTF.

This clonotype was seen only a few times. The chain carries TRBV10-2 and TRBJ2-2; D gene uncertain. In germline, CDR1 is WSHSY, CDR2 SAAADI. Between the trimmed V and J ends, which lost 0 bases and 5 bases, there was a span of 16 bases. CDR3 length: 17 amino acids. CDR3 residues: CASSESKLYLPTGELFF. DNA for the CDR3: TGCGCCAGCAGTGAGTCGAAATTATATCTGCCAACCGGGGAGCTGTTTTTT.